The present T cell receptor beta chain was sequenced within a study of T-cell reconstitution after alpha-beta-depleted transplantation in children. Molecular barcoding with unique molecular identifiers was used for the TCRbeta library. TCRdb re-analysed the PCR reads in MiXCR, keeping a single row per CDR3 protein. Among under 450,000 distinct CDR3 sequences listed, 13% were seen once. The J segment lost 5 bases and the V segment lost 6 bases, leaving 7 bases of the junction unmatched. Germline CDR1 SQVTM, CDR2 ANQGSEA. This CDR3 has 14 amino acids. This clonotype was counted ten times or more. The receptor was derived from a human donor who donated a stem cell graft to a child with Fanconi anemia. The chain carries TRBV29-1 and TRBJ2-1; 10 nucleotides line up with TRBD1. The sample in question was PBMCs, obtained from the stem cell graft. The CDR3 sequence is CSVRDRGWDNEQFF. The DNA for the CDR3 is TGCAGCGTCCGGGACAGGGGATGGGACAATGAGCAGTTCTTC.